This T cell receptor beta chain derives from a study of blood T cell repertoires in COVID-19. On the study more broadly: Samples taken during acute and convalescent COVID-19 were collected in the United States, Italy and Spain. The cDNA or gDNA used as material had been derived from T cells, B-cell-depleted T cells, or PBMCs.

Authors' processing steps: Amplification from reference gene primers served as the basis for estimated nucleated cell counts. Method: immunoSEQ multiplex PCR; TCRdb's copy keeps in-frame clones and lacks some. V, J and clone size are those of that table, while D and trimming were read from the DNA. The sample holds 150,000 to 200,000 clones; about 86% are singletons and the top ten take 12%. Followed longitudinally, the Seattle patients had been enrolled during active infection. Germline V lookup: CDR1 LNHDA, CDR2 SQIVND (reference sequence). Trimming cost V 4 bases and J 5 bases, with 11 bases left between them. The CDR3 contains 14 residues.

The sequencing input was peripheral blood. The chain uses TRBV19 and TRBJ1-4, with a possible D match to TRBD1 (6 bases). The receptor was derived from a woman aged 70-85 years with COVID-19, enrolled during active disease. This CDR3 is CASSNGQLNEKLFF. The CDR3 DNA sequence: TGTGCCAGTAGTAACGGACAGCTAAATGAAAAACTGTTTTTT.